These 28 T cell receptor beta chains originate from one sample sequenced in a study of human T cells and chemical hapten exposure. Time point described: pre-sensitization, week 0. Specified treatment: therapeutic diphenylcyclopropenone sensitization with weekly scalp DPC. TCRdb reprocessed the RACE reads via MiXCR and lists one record per CDR3 protein. Here the sample spans about 350,000 distinct CDR3 sequences, around 5.5% being singletons. Sequencing used whole blood, obtained in connection with sensitization to the hapten diphenylcyclopropenone (DPC). The source is a woman between 18 and 29 years old with alopecia areata. Some clones in this sample may be carry-over from other donors' samples.

At least ten counts were recorded for this clonotype. V usage is TRBV7-9 and J usage is TRBJ1-6; tentative D call: TRBD1 (6 bases). The CDR3 consists of 14 residues. Germline assignment: CDR1 SEHNR and CDR2 FQNEAQ (reference sequence). Between the trimmed V and J ends, which lost 5 bases and 11 bases, there was a span of 16 bases. The chain's CDR3 is CASSADSYRTPLHF. The CDR3 nucleotides are TGTGCCAGCAGCGCGGACAGTTACCGAACACCCCTCCACTTT. Together with reference TRBV7-9 and TRBJ1-6, the CDR3 gives the full variable domain: DTGVSQNPRHKITKRGQNVTFRCDPISEHNRLYWYRQTLGQGPEFLTYFQNEAQLEKSRLLSDRFSAERPKGSFSTLEIQRTEQGDSAMYLCASSADSYRTPLHFGNGTRLTVT.

This clonotype was seen a few times. The genes are TRBV7-9 and TRBJ1-1; no definite D call. The V gene lost 4 bases and the J gene lost 3 bases, with 12 bases spanning the gap. This CDR3 contains 14 residues. Germline V gene data show CDR1 as SEHNR and CDR2 as FQNEAQ (reference sequence). The CDR3 loop is CASSSGEADTEAFF. DNA for the CDR3: TGTGCCAGCAGCTCCGGAGAGGCGGACACTGAAGCTTTCTTT.

V gene TRBV5-1 combines with J gene TRBJ2-3; 9 positions match TRBD2. Losses at the gene ends were 5 bases for V and 1 base for J; bases not matched to a gene: 5. The CDR3 runs 15 residues. The germline V gene has CDR1 SGHRS and CDR2 YFSETQ. The CDR3 sequence: CASSQSGGRTDTQYF. CDR3 DNA: TGCGCCAGCAGTCAGAGCGGGGGGCGCACAGATACGCAGTATTTT.

The V and J genes are TRBV20-1 and TRBJ1-6; possible D gene TRBD1, 6 bases. This CDR3 is 16 amino acids long. Trimming left V 5 bases short and J 6 bases short, with 20 bases between. Germline CDR1 and CDR2: DFQATT and SNEGSKA (reference sequence). The CDR3 bases are TGCAGTGCTGGGGACGAGGGGGGTCCTGGTAATTCACCCCTCCACTTT. Amino acid sequence: CSAGDEGGPGNSPLHF.

This clonotype came up many times. The chain uses TRBV7-8 and TRBJ1-4, with TRBD1 matching 7 bases. Germline V gene lookup returns CDR1 SGHVS and CDR2 FQNEAQ. V gave up 4 bases and J gave up 2 bases; unmatched junction bases: 4. The length of the CDR3 is 15 residues. The DNA for the CDR3 is TGTGCCAGCAGCTATGAGGGGGCGACTAATGAAAAACTGTTTTTT. Translation gives CASSYEGATNEKLFF.

This clonotype was seen repeatedly, ten times or more. This chain links TRBV4-3 with TRBJ1-5; the D is unclear. Germline V gene sequence: CDR1 LGHNA, CDR2 YSLEER. Trimming left V 1 base short and J 4 bases short, with 11 bases between. CDR3 length: 15 amino acids. CDR3 nucleotide sequence: TGCGCCAGCAGCCAAGCGTTGGGCAGTAATCAGCCCCAGCATTTT. It encodes CASSQALGSNQPQHF.

Worth noting for this clonotype: One base away lies a much larger clone, so this may be a sequencing read error. The conserved phenylalanine or tryptophan is not found at the CDR3 terminus, so this likely reflects a read error. The chain recombines TRBV20-1 with TRBJ1-5; weak D call: TRBD1 (6 bases). This CDR3 has 15 residues. V was clipped by 1 base and J by 5 bases, with 15 bases between them. Germline CDR1 DFQATT, CDR2 SNEGSKA (reference sequence). The CDR3 spells CSARGGTGRDQPQHY. The CDR3 DNA is TGCAGTGCTAGAGGCGGCACAGGGCGGGATCAGCCCCAGCATTAT.

This clonotype was counted ten times or more. DNA of the CDR3: TGTGCCAGCTCACCGGGCGATAGCAATCAGCCCCAGCATTTT. Amino acid sequence: CASSPGDSNQPQHF. The chain joins TRBV18 to TRBJ1-5; D not resolved. The CDR3 spans 14 residues. Germline V lookup: CDR1 KGHSH, CDR2 LQKENI. V was trimmed by 3 bases and J by 0 bases, leaving 6 bases between them.

This clonotype was detected ten times or more. V usage is TRBV5-6 and J usage is TRBJ2-6, with 7 positions matching TRBD1. Germline CDR1 and CDR2: SGHDT and YYEEEE. V trimming: 3 bases; J trimming: 0 bases; junction bases outside the gene matches: 9. The CDR3 covers 18 residues. CDR3 in DNA: TGTGCCAGCAGCTGGGGGACAGATTTATCCTCTGGGGCCAACGTCCTGACTTTC. This sequence encodes CASSWGTDLSSGANVLTF.

This chain links TRBV4-3 with TRBJ1-5, with 9 positions matching TRBD1. The CDR3 length is 20 residues. Germline assignment: CDR1 LGHNA and CDR2 YSLEER. V lost 6 bases, J lost 0 bases, and 18 bases stayed unmatched. CDR3 in DNA: TGCGCCAGCAGTGGGTCTCCGGGACAGGGTATACCTTATAGCAATCAGCCCCAGCATTTT. Translated, it gives CASSGSPGQGIPYSNQPQHF.

This clonotype was seen ten or more times. The rearrangement joins TRBV7-6 to TRBJ2-3; D gene uncertain. V lost 6 bases and J 2 bases, leaving 9 bases between the germline ends. Germline V gene data show CDR1 as SGHVS and CDR2 as FNYEAQ. This CDR3 is 13 amino acids long. The CDR3 DNA is TGTGCCAGCAGTTTTCGAGTCACAGATACGCAGTATTTT. It translates to CASSFRVTDTQYF.

At least ten counts were recorded for this clonotype. The J gene is TRBJ1-1, the V gene TRBV5-1; D gene ambiguous. The CDR3 covers 11 residues. V dropped 4 bases and J dropped 6 bases, with 7 bases sitting between them. Germline V CDR1 and CDR2: SGHRS, YFSETQ. In DNA form, the CDR3 reads TGCGCCAGCAGCCTGGAAGCTGAAGCTTTCTTT. Protein product: CASSLEAEAFF.

The rearrangement joins TRBV6-2 or TRBV6-3 to TRBJ2-7; 8 bases line up with TRBD2. Germline V gene lookup returns CDR1 MNHEY and CDR2 SVGEGT. This CDR3 spans 15 amino acids. With 7 bases clipped from V and 2 bases from J, the junction kept 10 bases outside the gene matches. CDR3 region: CASTFPGLAAYEQYF. Here the CDR3 DNA reads TGTGCCAGCACTTTCCCCGGACTAGCTGCCTACGAGCAGTACTTC.

This clonotype was seen repeatedly, ten times or more. The J gene is TRBJ1-1, the V gene TRBV24-1; D is uncertain. Trimming cost V 3 bases and J 0 bases, with 10 bases left between them. CDR1 and CDR2 from the germline V gene are KGHDR and SFDVKD. The CDR3 sequence is 15 residues long. The CDR3 DNA reads TGTGCCACCAGTGATGAGGTCGCAATGAACACTGAAGCTTTCTTT. Residues: CATSDEVAMNTEAFF.

This clonotype was seen a few times. The chain combines TRBV9 with TRBJ1-1, with 7 bases that match TRBD1. V lost 6 bases to trimming and J lost 1 base; unmatched junction nucleotides: 6. Germline CDR1 SGDLS, CDR2 YYNGEE. This CDR3 contains 14 residues. CDR3 protein: CASTGGGENTEAFF. The CDR3 DNA reads TGTGCCAGCACGGGAGGGGGCGAGAACACTGAAGCTTTCTTT. Full variable domain (outside the CDR3, taken from reference TRBV9 and TRBJ1-1): DSGVTQTPKHLITATGQRVTLRCSPRSGDLSVYWYQQSLDQGLQFLIQYYNGEERAKGNILERFSAQQFPDLHSELNLSSLELGDSALYFCASTGGGENTEAFFGQGTRLTVV.

This clonotype came up many times. The chain's CDR3 is CASSPREGLNTEAFF. CDR3 sequence (DNA): TGTGCCAGCTCACCACGGGAGGGCTTGAACACTGAAGCTTTCTTT. This chain joins TRBV18 and TRBJ1-1; no firm D call. Germline V gives CDR1 KGHSH, CDR2 LQKENI. The CDR3 is 15 residues long. V was clipped by 1 base and J by 0 bases, with 9 bases between them.

The chain has TRBV5-1 and TRBJ1-1; D possibly corresponds to TRBD1 (5 bases). The CDR3 runs 14 residues. Germline CDR1 is SGHRS and CDR2 is YFSETQ. V lost 0 bases and J lost 4, with 10 bases in between. In DNA form, the CDR3 reads TGCGCCAGCAGCTTGGATAGGGACGTCACTGAAGCTTTCTTT. Protein product: CASSLDRDVTEAFF.

The J gene is TRBJ2-1, the V gene TRBV4-2, with D perhaps being TRBD1 or TRBD2 (5 bases each). V lost 8 bases and J 0 bases, leaving 8 bases between the germline ends. Looked up from germline, CDR1 is LGHNA and CDR2 is YNFKEQ. CDR3 length: 13 amino acids. CDR3 DNA sequence: TGTGCCAGCGAGGGGAGCTCCTACAATGAGCAGTTCTTC. This encodes CASEGSSYNEQFF.

On this clonotype itself: This may be a read error, as it is one base from a much larger clone. V is TRBV7-2 and J is TRBJ1-1; D unclear. Germline loops: CDR1 SGHTA, CDR2 FQGNSA. The CDR3 has 15 residues. The CDR3 sequence: CVSSLESSRNTEAFF. The CDR3 coding sequence is TGTGTCAGCAGCTTAGAATCCAGTCGGAACACTGAAGCTTTCTTT.

This clonotype came up many times. The chain carries TRBV10-3 and TRBJ1-2, with D possibly TRBD1 on 5 matching bases. V was clipped by 4 bases and J by 0 bases, with 15 bases between them. Germline CDR1 is ENHRY and CDR2 is SYGVKD. The CDR3 totals 16 residues. The CDR3 loop reads CAISGGDRQANYGYTF. The CDR3 bases are TGTGCCATCAGTGGGGGAGACAGACAAGCTAACTATGGCTACACCTTC.

This clonotype was observed a few times. The chain employs TRBV5-4 and TRBJ1-2, with D perhaps matching TRBD1 (5 bases). Between the trimmed V and J ends, which lost 0 bases and 4 bases, there was a span of 10 bases. Germline CDR1 reads SGHNT; CDR2 reads YYREEE (reference sequence). The length of the CDR3 is 14 residues. CDR3 loop: CASSLERGGYGYTF. The CDR3 DNA sequence: TGTGCCAGCAGCTTGGAAAGGGGCGGCTATGGCTACACCTTC.

This clonotype was counted ten times or more. V and J are TRBV13 and TRBJ2-7; D call uncertain. The V gene's germline CDR1 is PRHDT and CDR2 FYEKMQ (reference sequence). CDR3 size: 14 residues. Trimming took 0 bases from V and 4 from J, leaving 10 bases between them. CDR3 sequence: CASSLGPFKYEQYF. In DNA, the CDR3 is TGTGCCAGCAGCTTAGGACCGTTTAAGTACGAGCAGTACTTC.

Many counts were recorded for this clonotype. This chain links TRBV20-1 with TRBJ2-7, with D perhaps given as TRBD1 or TRBD2 (7 bases each). The CDR3 loop spans 13 amino acids. From germline, CDR1 is DFQATT and CDR2 SNEGSKA (reference sequence). Here the CDR3 DNA reads TGCAGCGCCGTCTCAGGGGGGAGGGACGAGCAGTACTTC. Translating gives CSAVSGGRDEQYF.

This clonotype was observed at least ten times. This chain links TRBV5-1 with TRBJ2-5; no clear D. The V gene's germline CDR1 is SGHRS and CDR2 YFSETQ. CDR3 length: 12 amino acids. Trimming stripped 0 bases from V and 4 bases from J, with 4 bases between. The CDR3, as DNA: TGCGCCAGCAGCTTGGCCTTAGAGACCCAGTACTTC. It yields the protein CASSLALETQYF.

In this sample, this clonotype turned up a few times. This sequence joins TRBV4-3 and TRBJ1-1, with TRBD1 matching over 10 bases. CDR1 is LGHNA, CDR2 YSLEER, per germline. Trimming removed 4 bases from V and 4 bases from J; junction bases left unmatched: 6. The CDR3 is 15 residues long. The CDR3 coding sequence is TGCGCCAGCAGCCCAGACGGACAGGGGGGCACTGAAGCTTTCTTT. Its translation: CASSPDGQGGTEAFF.

The sample holds many counts of this clonotype. The V gene is TRBV29-1, the J gene TRBJ1-1, with D unclear. V was trimmed by 5 bases and J by 0 bases, leaving 4 bases between them. The V gene's germline CDR1 is SQVTM and CDR2 ANQGSEA. The CDR3 spans 11 residues. The CDR3 is CSVRLNTEAFF. The DNA for the CDR3 is TGCAGCGTTCGACTGAACACTGAAGCTTTCTTT.

This clonotype was seen many times. The rearrangement uses TRBV6-2 or TRBV6-3 and TRBJ1-1, with D uncertain. Germline V gives CDR1 MNHEY, CDR2 SVGEGT. V was trimmed by 2 bases and J by 0 bases, leaving 16 bases between them. The CDR3 has 17 residues. In nucleotides, the CDR3 is TGTGCCAGCAGTTACCCCCCCGGTTACGAAATGAACACTGAAGCTTTCTTT. This codes for CASSYPPGYEMNTEAFF.

This CDR3 reads CASRTGEDTQYF. In DNA form, the CDR3 reads TGTGCCAGCAGGACAGGGGAGGATACGCAGTATTTT. This chain connects TRBV7-9 to TRBJ2-3, with TRBD1 matching 8 bases. Germline V gives CDR1 SEHNR, CDR2 FQNEAQ (reference sequence). V lost 6 bases, J lost 6 bases, and 2 bases stayed unmatched. The CDR3 is 12 amino acids.